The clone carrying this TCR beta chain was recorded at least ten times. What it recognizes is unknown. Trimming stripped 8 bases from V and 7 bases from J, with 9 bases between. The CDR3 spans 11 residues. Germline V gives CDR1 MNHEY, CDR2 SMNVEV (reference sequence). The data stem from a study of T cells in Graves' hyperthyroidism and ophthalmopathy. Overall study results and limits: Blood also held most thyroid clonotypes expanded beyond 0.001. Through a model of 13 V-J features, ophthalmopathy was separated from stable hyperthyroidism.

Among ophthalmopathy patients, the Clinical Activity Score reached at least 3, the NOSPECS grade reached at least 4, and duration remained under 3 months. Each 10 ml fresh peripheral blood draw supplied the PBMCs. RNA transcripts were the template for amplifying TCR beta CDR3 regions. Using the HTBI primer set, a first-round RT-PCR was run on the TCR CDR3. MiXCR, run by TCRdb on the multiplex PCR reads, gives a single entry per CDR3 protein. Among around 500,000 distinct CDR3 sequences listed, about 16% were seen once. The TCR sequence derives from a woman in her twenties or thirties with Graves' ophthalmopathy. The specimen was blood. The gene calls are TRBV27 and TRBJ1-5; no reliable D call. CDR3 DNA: TGTGCCAGCGGGTTCAGGCAGCCCCAGCATTTT. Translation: CASGFRQPQHF.